This T cell receptor (beta chain) was observed in a study of CD8+CD57+ T cells in acquired aplastic anemia. Overall study findings and caveats: Found in both controls and patients were some 31 CD8+ CDR3 sequences.

Patients selected for sequencing had displayed CD8+CD57+ cell expansion by flow cytometry. Patients uniformly had severe acquired aplastic anemia. This clonotype came up many times. Its antigen is unidentified. This CDR3 contains 12 residues. Germline CDR1 is DFQATT and CDR2 is SNEGSKA (reference sequence). The template used for profiling TCR beta VDJ and CDR3 was genomic DNA. Using its own MiXCR run on the reads, TCRdb lists one record per CDR3 protein. This table has around 430,000 distinct CDR3 sequences, more than 25% appearing once. Sequencing used sorted CD4+, CD8+, or CD8+CD57+ T cells (not recorded which) from PBMCs. This chain uses TRBV20-1 with TRBJ1-2, with D unclear. The origin of this receptor is a human donor with aplastic anemia. Here the CDR3 reads CTARPGDYGYTF. For the CDR3, the DNA is TGCACCGCTCGTCCGGGCGACTATGGCTACACCTTC.